This T cell receptor (beta chain) was profiled in a study of blood T cell repertoires in COVID-19. Study background: Both acute and convalescent COVID-19 samples were obtained from the United States, Italy and Spain. Nucleic acid was either cDNA or gDNA, and it came from T cells, B-cell-depleted T cells, or PBMCs.

In the authors' workflow: Reference gene primer amplification gave nucleated cell count estimates. Generated by immunoSEQ multiplex PCR, the TCRdb table keeps only in-frame clones and is missing some. Clone size and V and J calls were adopted from that table, with D and trimming inferred from the DNA. The top ten hold roughly 0.66% of the sample, which has 400,000 to 450,000 clones, 90% seen once. The CDR3 runs to 15 residues. The V gene's germline CDR1 is SGDLS and CDR2 YYNGEE. V gave up 3 bases and J gave up 1 base, with 10 bases separating them. Individuals drawn from 20 to 30 US areas were roughly 18 to 95 years old.

Source material: PBMCs or T cells enriched from blood (not recorded which). This TCR was sampled from a man between 18 and 29 years old who had recovered from COVID-19. The chain uses TRBV9 and TRBJ2-2, with D possibly TRBD2 on 7 matching bases. The CDR3 region has the DNA TGTGCCAGCAGCGCGGGGGGACAGAACACCGGGGAGCTGTTTTTT. It is translated as CASSAGGQNTGELFF.